The 6 T cell receptor beta chains below come from one sample, sequenced in a study of blood T cell repertoires in COVID-19. The data were produced by immunoSEQ multiplex PCR, yet TCRdb's version contains in-frame clones alone and is incomplete. The data show hundreds of thousands of clones, 82% seen once. Specimen: PBMCs or T cells enriched from blood (not recorded which). These receptors were collected from a woman in her fifties or sixties who had recovered from COVID-19.

The chain is built from TRBV18 and TRBJ2-7; 8 bases are a match to TRBD1. J lost 0 bases, V lost 2 bases, and 6 bases had no gene match. Germline-derived CDR1 and CDR2 are KGHSH and LQKENI. The CDR3 is made up of 16 amino acids. The CDR3 sequence is CASSPGQGEGSYEQYF. The CDR3 bases are TGTGCCAGCTCACCAGGACAGGGTGAAGGCTCCTACGAGCAGTACTTC.

The V call is TRBV7-8, the J call TRBJ2-2; D is perhaps TRBD2 (6 bases). CDR1 and CDR2 from the germline V gene are SGHVS and FQNEAQ. V lost 5 bases to trimming and J lost 1 base, with 14 bases between them. The CDR3 length is 16 residues. Written as DNA, the CDR3 is TGTGCCAGCAGCCCCCGTGGAGGGATGAACACCGGGGAGCTGTTTTTT. The encoded protein is CASSPRGGMNTGELFF.

The chain links TRBV3-1 (or the pseudogene TRBV3-2) to TRBJ2-3; D gene ambiguous. V was cut by 2 bases and J by 5 bases, with 17 bases left in between. Germline V gene data show CDR1 as LGHDT and CDR2 as YNNKEL (reference sequence). This CDR3 region has 16 residues. In DNA, the CDR3 is TGTGCCAGCAGCCAAATTACCGAACGAACTCAAGATACGCAGTATTTT. It translates to CASSQITERTQDTQYF.

The CDR3 bases are TGTGCCAGCAGCACAGGACAGGGGCTTCTCTACGAGCAGTACTTC. It specifies CASSTGQGLLYEQYF. V and J are TRBV7-9 and TRBJ2-7, with 9 bases aligning to TRBD1. Germline V CDR1 and CDR2: SEHNR, FQNEAQ (reference sequence). CDR3 size: 15 residues. With 5 bases clipped from V and 3 bases from J, the junction kept 8 bases outside the gene matches.

This rearrangement joins TRBV7-3 to TRBJ2-3, with TRBD2 as a possible D gene (6 bases). V lost 5 bases and J 2 bases, leaving 14 bases between the germline ends. Germline lookup yields CDR1 SGHTA and CDR2 FQGTGA. The CDR3 is 15 amino acids. The chain's CDR3 is CASSDGLLTTDTQYF. The CDR3 nucleotides are TGTGCCAGCAGCGACGGACTACTTACCACAGATACGCAGTATTTT.

The J gene is TRBJ2-7, the V gene TRBV6-5; weak D call: TRBD2 (6 bases). Per the germline V gene, CDR1 is MNHEY and CDR2 is SVGAGI. Trimming took off 6 bases at V and 3 bases at J, with 18 bases between the two ends. This CDR3 region has 15 residues. The CDR3, as DNA: TGTGCCAGCAGATCGGGACTTCTCTCCTTCTACGAGCAGTACTTC. Its translation is CASRSGLLSFYEQYF.